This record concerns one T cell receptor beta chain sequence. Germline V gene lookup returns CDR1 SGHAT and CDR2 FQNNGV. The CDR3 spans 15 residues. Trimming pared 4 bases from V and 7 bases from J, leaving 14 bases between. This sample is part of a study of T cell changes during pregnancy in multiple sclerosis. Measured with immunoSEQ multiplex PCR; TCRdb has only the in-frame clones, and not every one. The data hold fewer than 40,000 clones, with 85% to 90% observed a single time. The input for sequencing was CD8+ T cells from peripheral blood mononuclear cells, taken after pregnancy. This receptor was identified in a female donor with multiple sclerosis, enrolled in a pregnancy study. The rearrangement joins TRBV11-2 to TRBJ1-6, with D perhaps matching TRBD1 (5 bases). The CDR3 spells CASSSGPGSNSPLHF. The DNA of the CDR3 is TGTGCCAGCAGCTCGGGCCCAGGGTCCAATTCACCCCTCCACTTT.